This T cell receptor (beta chain) was obtained from a study of T cell clonality in common variable immunodeficiency. Repertoires were generated with immunoSEQ multiplex PCR, while TCRdb's copy carries only in-frame clones and drops some. The profile covers about 34,000 clones, none occurring a single time. CVID subjects had received replacement immunoglobulin for at least one year. Study-wide results and caveats: In common variable immunodeficiency, TCR beta chains reportedly carried fewer deletions and N-nucleotide insertions.

Worth noting for this clone: Antigen: not known.

The sample taken for sequencing was peripheral blood mononuclear cells. The clonotype was recovered from a human donor with common variable immunodeficiency.

CDR3: CASSLGASSSYEQYF. The part of the CDR3 DNA that was read is TGTGCCAGCAGCTTAGGGGCGTCAAGCTCCTACGAG. The chain couples TRBV7-2 to TRBJ2-7; the D is unclear. The read ends 3 residues before the CDR3 terminus; that terminus is restored from the germline J gene. The CDR3 length is 15 residues. Germline values: CDR1 SGHTA, CDR2 FQGNSA. Deletions cut 1 base from V and 0 bases from J, with 10 bases between.